This T cell receptor (beta chain) was identified during a study of blood T cell repertoires in COVID-19. As for the study in general: Italy, Spain and the United States were the sources of the convalescent and acute COVID-19 samples.

In germline, CDR1 is GTSNPN, CDR2 SVGIG (reference sequence). V lost 2 bases to trimming and J lost 7 bases, with 15 bases between them. The CDR3 has 15 residues. TCRdb's table, derived via immunoSEQ multiplex PCR, lists solely in-frame clones and lacks some. The sample gives some 37,000 clones, roughly 80% of which show up once; over 25% is in the top ten. The chain couples TRBV30 to TRBJ1-6; possible D gene TRBD1, 6 bases. The receptor's source is a man older than 75 with active or convalescent COVID-19. Sequenced: peripheral blood. CDR3 bases: TGTGCCTGGAGTTACCGGGGAACAGGGAATTCACCCCTCCACTTT. Protein: CAWSYRGTGNSPLHF.